What follows is one T cell receptor (beta chain) and its context. The antigen remains unidentified. The assay was immunoSEQ multiplex PCR, and TCRdb's table has in-frame clones only and misses some. The sample has around 15,000 clones; more than 80% are singletons. This CDR3 has 12 amino acids. Trimming took off 0 bases at V and 8 bases at J, with 8 bases between the two ends. CDR1 and CDR2 (germline): SGHRS, YFSETQ. The sample belongs to a study of graft-versus-host responses after intestinal transplantation. Overall study context: As for transplant type, recipients had multivisceral, liver-intestinal, or isolated intestinal grafts. For 2 to 4 years after anti-thymocyte globulin induction, all recipients took tacrolimus and steroids. Study-level results: Allografts from individuals with graft-donor T cell macrochimerism displayed high graft-versus-host to host-versus-graft clonal ratios. Ileal or blood samples showed some GvH clones first, and such clones were also found in recipient marrow.

Graft tissue processing released intraepithelial and lamina propria lymphocytes. The TCR originated in a human patient who received an intestinal transplant, so some T cells may come from the graft donor. The rearrangement links TRBV5-1 to TRBJ1-1; tentatively, D is TRBD1 (5 bases). Here the sequenced sample was ileum tissue, taken roughly 98 days after intestinal transplant. In DNA, the CDR3 is TGCGCCAGCAGCTTGGGGGGGTTCGAAGCTTTCTTT. As protein: CASSLGGFEAFF. Looking up the rest from reference TRBV5-1 and TRBJ1-1 gives the full variable domain: KAGVTQTPRYLIKTRGQQVTLSCSPISGHRSVSWYQQTPGQGLQFLFEYFSETQRNKGNFPGRFSGRQFSNSRSEMNVSTLELGDSALYLCASSLGGFEAFFGQGTRLTVV.